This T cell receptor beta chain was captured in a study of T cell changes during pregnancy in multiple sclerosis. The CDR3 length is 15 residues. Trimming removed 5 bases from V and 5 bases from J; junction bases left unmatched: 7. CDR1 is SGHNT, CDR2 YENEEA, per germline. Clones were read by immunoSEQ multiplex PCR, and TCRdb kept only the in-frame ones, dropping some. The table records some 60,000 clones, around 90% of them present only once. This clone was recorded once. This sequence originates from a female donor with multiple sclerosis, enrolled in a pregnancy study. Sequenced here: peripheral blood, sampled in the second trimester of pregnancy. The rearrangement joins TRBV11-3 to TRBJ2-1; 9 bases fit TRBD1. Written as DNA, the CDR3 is TGTGCCAGCAGCCCGGACAGGGGAGCGGACAATGAGCAGTTCTTC. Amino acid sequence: CASSPDRGADNEQFF.